Below are 3 T cell receptor beta chains sequenced from a single sample in a study of CD4 and CD8 cells across lung adenocarcinoma regions. Using its own MiXCR run on the PCR reads, TCRdb lists one record per CDR3 protein. Seen here are nearly 11,000 distinct CDR3 sequences, 50% to 60% observed once, and the top ten hold about nine tenths. Material: CD8+ T cells from the margin of a lung tumor. The receptors derive from a male donor with lung adenocarcinoma. The CD4 and CD8 labels of this study may be unreliable.

This clonotype appeared a single time. The V gene is TRBV27, the J gene TRBJ2-1, with TRBD2 matching 8 bases. V dropped 7 bases and J dropped 5; count of bases not matched to a gene: 7. The CDR3 has 14 residues. CDR1 and CDR2 (germline): MNHEY, SMNVEV (reference sequence). Written as DNA, the CDR3 is TGTGCCAGCATGACTAGCGTAACGGACAATGAGCAGTTCTTC. Amino acids: CASMTSVTDNEQFF.

The table lists this clonotype with many counts. The chain is built from TRBV20-1 and TRBJ2-3, with unresolved D. Trimming removed 6 bases at V and 6 bases at J, with 13 bases between. Germline V gene sequence: CDR1 DFQATT, CDR2 SNEGSKA (reference sequence). The CDR3 runs to 12 residues. The CDR3 coding sequence is TGCAGTGCCCTCGACCGAGGCGATACGCAGTATTTT. Residues: CSALDRGDTQYF.

J is TRBJ2-1 and V is TRBV7-2, with a possible D match to TRBD2 (6 bases). This CDR3 spans 15 amino acids. CDR1 is SGHTA and CDR2 is FQGNSA in the germline V gene. V lost 1 base to trimming and J lost 7 bases, with 14 bases between them. This chain's CDR3 is CASSLVYRGGNEQFF. CDR3 nucleotides: TGTGCCAGCAGCTTAGTCTACCGGGGAGGAAATGAGCAGTTCTTC. Together with reference TRBV7-2 and TRBJ2-1, the CDR3 gives the full variable domain: GAGVSQSPSNKVTEKGKDVELRCDPISGHTALYWYRQSLGQGLEFLIYFQGNSAPDKSGLPSDRFSAERTGGSVSTLTIQRTQQEDSAVYLCASSLVYRGGNEQFFGPGTRLTVL.